A single sample is the source of the 27 T cell receptor beta chains below, sequenced in a study of cytomegalovirus exposure and HLA in healthy donors. The PCR had 60 Vbeta and 13 Jbeta primers. TCRdb's table, derived via immunoSEQ multiplex PCR, lists solely in-frame clones and lacks some. This sample's clone table lists some 110,000 clones. The specimen was PBMCs. These TCRs come from a man aged 40-55 years in good health and CMV-seronegative.

The chain carries TRBV7-2 and TRBJ2-7; TRBD1 is a possible D gene (5 bases). This CDR3 spans 13 amino acids. V lost 3 bases, J lost 6 bases, and 12 bases lay in between. Germline-derived CDR1 and CDR2 are SGHTA and FQGNSA. The CDR3 nucleotides are TGTGCCAGCAGCTTTAATCAGGGCGGCGAGCAGTACTTC. Translated: CASSFNQGGEQYF.

About this clone: Germline is not matched at one junction end, which may reflect a read error. The DNA of the CDR3 is TGTGCCAGCAGCGGGCGGACAGGGGGGAGCAATCGGCCCCAGCATTTT. This sequence encodes CASSGRTGGSNRPQHF. The chain has TRBV5-6 and TRBJ1-5; 10 nucleotides align to TRBD1. The CDR3 loop spans 16 amino acids. Per the germline V gene, CDR1 is SGHDT and CDR2 is YYEEEE. Complete variable domain (other parts from reference TRBV5-6 and TRBJ1-5): DAGVTQSPTHLIKTRGQQVTLRCSPKSGHDTVSWYQQALGQGPQFIFQYYEEEERQRGNFPDRFSGHQFPNYSSELNVNALLLGDSALYLCASSGRTGGSNRPQHFGDGTRLSIL.

V is TRBV6-5 and J is TRBJ2-2, with 13 bases that match TRBD2. This CDR3 is built from 16 residues. The ends lost 2 bases at V and 6 bases at J; junction bases unmatched: 3. Germline CDR1 is MNHEY and CDR2 is SVGAGI. The CDR3, as DNA: TGTGCCAGCAGTTACAGGGGACTAGCGGGACCCGGGGAGCTGTTTTTT. It specifies CASSYRGLAGPGELFF.

Here the CDR3 reads CASSWGLAGGADTQYF. CDR3 in DNA: TGCGCCAGCAGTTGGGGTCTAGCGGGAGGGGCAGATACGCAGTATTTT. This chain connects TRBV10-2 to TRBJ2-3; 12 nucleotides match TRBD2. CDR1 is WSHSY, CDR2 SAAADI, per germline. This CDR3 spans 16 amino acids. J gave up 4 bases and V 5 bases, and 7 bases lay outside the gene matches.

The chain recombines TRBV2 with TRBJ2-1; 10 bases map to TRBD2. The J segment lost 4 bases and the V segment lost 4 bases, leaving 25 bases of the junction unmatched. The CDR3 totals 22 residues. Germline-derived CDR1 and CDR2 are SNHLY and FYNNEI. The CDR3 coding sequence is TGTGCCAGCAGTGCGCCCGGAGGGGCTAGCGGGAGCTTTTTGGGGAGATACAATGAGCAGTTCTTC. This translates into CASSAPGGASGSFLGRYNEQFF.

The V and J genes are TRBV30 and TRBJ1-4; no reliable D call. V was clipped by 3 bases and J by 4 bases, with 9 bases between them. There are 13 residues in the CDR3. Germline CDR1 is GTSNPN and CDR2 is SVGIG (reference sequence). CDR3 region: CAWRASINEKLFF. Here the CDR3 DNA reads TGTGCCTGGAGGGCATCGATTAATGAAAAACTGTTTTTT.

This chain links TRBV30 with TRBJ2-3; D may be TRBD1 (5 bases). Between the trimmed V and J ends, which lost 1 base and 2 bases, there was a span of 13 bases. This CDR3 comprises 15 residues. In germline, CDR1 is GTSNPN, CDR2 SVGIG (reference sequence). The CDR3 DNA is TGTGCCTGGAGTGAAGGGAAAGGGGCCACAGATACGCAGTATTTT. Its translation is CAWSEGKGATDTQYF.

The J gene is TRBJ2-3, the V gene TRBV7-9; TRBD2 matches at 7 bases. Germline assignment: CDR1 SEHNR and CDR2 FQNEAQ (reference sequence). This CDR3 region has 16 residues. With 2 bases clipped from V and 0 bases from J, the junction kept 5 bases outside the gene matches. CDR3: CASSLRGRQSTDTQYF. The DNA for the CDR3 is TGTGCCAGCAGCTTACGCGGGAGACAAAGCACAGATACGCAGTATTTT.

V is TRBV27 and J is TRBJ1-2; D is possibly TRBD1 (5 bases). The CDR3 sequence is 12 residues long. Germline V gene lookup returns CDR1 MNHEY and CDR2 SMNVEV (reference sequence). Trimming pared 8 bases from V and 8 bases from J, leaving 15 bases between. The CDR3 loop is CASSQGSLGYTF. The CDR3 nucleotides read TGTGCCAGCTCGCAGGGATCTTTGGGCTACACCTTC.

The CDR3 DNA sequence: TGTGCCGCTGGGGAGCTAGGGCAGTACTTC. Amino acids: CAAGELGQYF. The chain is built from TRBV28 and TRBJ2-7; TRBD2 might be the D (5 bases). Germline-derived CDR1 and CDR2 are MDHEN and SYDVKM. The CDR3 has 10 amino acids. Trimming cost V 11 bases and J 9 bases, with 14 bases left between them.

This chain links TRBV6-5 with TRBJ2-1; TRBD1 might be the D (5 bases). CDR3 length: 14 amino acids. CDR1 is MNHEY and CDR2 is SVGAGI in the germline V gene. Deletions cut 7 bases from V and 6 bases from J, with 16 bases between. CDR3 DNA: TGTGCCAGCACAAATCAGGGTCAAGGCAATGAGCAGTTCTTC. This gives the protein CASTNQGQGNEQFF.

The chain links TRBV11-3 to TRBJ1-1, with D maybe TRBD1 (6 bases). The CDR3 length is 18 residues. V was pared by 0 bases and J by 1 base, with 18 bases between. CDR1 is SGHNT, CDR2 YENEEA, per germline. CDR3 amino acids: CASSLDQPTGTQNTEAFF. For the CDR3, the DNA is TGTGCCAGCAGCTTAGACCAACCAACAGGGACCCAGAACACTGAAGCTTTCTTT.

The V call is TRBV4-2, the J call TRBJ2-7; TRBD2 agrees at 10 bases. Germline-derived CDR1 and CDR2 are LGHNA and YNFKEQ. The CDR3 is made up of 15 amino acids. V lost 1 base to trimming and J lost 0 bases; unmatched junction nucleotides: 0. CDR3 loop: CASSQGLAGSYEQYF. In nucleotides, the CDR3 is TGTGCCAGCAGCCAAGGACTAGCGGGCTCCTACGAGCAGTACTTC.

CDR3 protein: CASSRDSLNTEAFF. In DNA, the CDR3 is TGTGCCAGCAGCAGGGACTCCTTGAACACTGAAGCTTTCTTT. The V and J genes are TRBV27 and TRBJ1-1; D is possibly TRBD1 (5 bases). This CDR3 region has 14 residues. Germline V gene data show CDR1 as MNHEY and CDR2 as SMNVEV (reference sequence). V was clipped by 6 bases and J by 0 bases, with 11 bases between them.

The J gene is TRBJ2-7, the V gene TRBV10-3; D is possibly TRBD2 (5 bases). Trimming pared 3 bases from V and 2 bases from J, leaving 14 bases between. Germline CDR1 and CDR2: ENHRY and SYGVKD. The CDR3 loop spans 15 amino acids. The CDR3 loop reads CAISETRGQTYEQYF. CDR3 nucleotide sequence: TGTGCCATCAGTGAAACCCGCGGGCAGACCTACGAGCAGTACTTC.

This chain links TRBV30 with TRBJ2-7; TRBD2 aligns across 13 bases. Germline lookup yields CDR1 GTSNPN and CDR2 SVGIG (reference sequence). V gave up 2 bases and J gave up 7 bases; unmatched junction bases: 2. The length of the CDR3 is 13 residues. The CDR3 DNA is TGTGCCTGGAGTAGACTAGCGGGAGGTGAGCAGTACTTC. This translates into CAWSRLAGGEQYF.

The genes are TRBV10-3 and TRBJ2-5, with D possibly matching TRBD1 (6 bases). Judging by the DNA end, TRBJ2-7 fits better; the J call may be wrong. Germline V gene data show CDR1 as ENHRY and CDR2 as SYGVKD. This CDR3 contains 13 residues. CDR3: CAISGGREDEQYF. The CDR3 DNA reads TGTGCCATCAGTGGGGGGCGCGAAGACGAGCAGTACTTC.

The CDR3 is CASSLGGTQYF. The CDR3 nucleotides read TGTGCCAGCAGCTTAGGGGGTACGCAGTATTTT. This chain joins TRBV5-8 and TRBJ2-3, with TRBD1 as a possible D gene (6 bases). Deletions cut 2 bases from V and 8 bases from J, with 6 bases between. Germline V gene lookup returns CDR1 SGHTS and CDR2 YDEGEE. The CDR3 runs 11 residues. The variable domain in full, with the rest retrieved from reference TRBV5-8 and TRBJ2-3, is EAGVTQSPTHLIKTRGQQATLRCSPISGHTSVYWYQQALGLGLQFLLWYDEGEERNRGNFPPRFSGRQFPNYSSELNVNALELEDSALYLCASSLGGTQYFGPGTRLTVL.

The chain employs TRBV7-2 and TRBJ2-7, with 8 bases fitting TRBD2. V lost 2 bases and J lost 5; bases outside the gene matches: 5. The V gene's germline CDR1 is SGHTA and CDR2 FQGNSA. The CDR3 runs to 14 residues. The CDR3: CASSLQRESHEQYF. CDR3 bases: TGTGCCAGCAGCTTACAGCGGGAGTCTCACGAGCAGTACTTC.

This chain connects TRBV11-3 to TRBJ2-7; D possibly corresponds to TRBD1 (6 bases). The CDR3 is 14 amino acids. Germline V gives CDR1 SGHNT, CDR2 YENEEA. V was trimmed by 1 base and J by 1 base, leaving 8 bases between them. In nucleotides, the CDR3 is TGTGCCAGCAGCTTAGGTACAGGGTCCTACGAGCAGTACTTC. This translates into CASSLGTGSYEQYF.

The chain is built from TRBV28 and TRBJ2-1; D perhaps matches TRBD2 (6 bases). This CDR3 region has 12 residues. The V gene lost 3 bases and the J gene lost 9 bases, with 9 bases spanning the gap. CDR1 and CDR2 (germline): MDHEN, SYDVKM. This chain's CDR3 is CASSFRGIEQFF. CDR3 DNA sequence: TGTGCCAGCAGTTTTCGCGGGATTGAGCAGTTCTTC.

This chain links TRBV4-3 with TRBJ2-7; D remains unclear. The V gene lost 4 bases and the J gene lost 0 bases, with 16 bases spanning the gap. Per the germline V gene, CDR1 is LGHNA and CDR2 is YSLEER. This CDR3 is built from 16 residues. The CDR3 DNA sequence: TGCGCCAGCAGCCCAAAGCTAGACTTTCCCTCCTACGAGCAGTACTTC. It codes for CASSPKLDFPSYEQYF.

The chain joins TRBV11-3 to TRBJ2-7; TRBD2 aligns across 10 bases. CDR3 length: 18 residues. With 0 bases clipped from V and 2 bases from J, the junction kept 10 bases outside the gene matches. CDR1 is SGHNT and CDR2 is YENEEA in the germline V gene. CDR3 loop: CASSLDSPTLAGAYEQYF. The CDR3 DNA follows: TGTGCCAGCAGCTTAGACTCCCCAACGCTAGCGGGAGCCTACGAGCAGTACTTC.

This chain uses TRBV10-2 with TRBJ2-7, with D possibly being TRBD2 (5 bases). The CDR3 is made up of 16 amino acids. The V end lost 0 bases, the J end lost 0 bases, and 12 bases lay between the germline ends. Per germline, CDR1 WSHSY and CDR2 SAAADI. The CDR3 region has the DNA TGCGCCAGCAGTGAGTCTGGTAGCGACACCTCCTACGAGCAGTACTTC. It yields the protein CASSESGSDTSYEQYF.

The chain uses TRBV28 and TRBJ2-1, with D perhaps matching TRBD2 (6 bases). Germline V CDR1 and CDR2: MDHEN, SYDVKM. The length of the CDR3 is 20 residues. Trimming shortened V by 6 bases and J by 13 bases, and 40 bases separated the two germline ends. CDR3 sequence (DNA): TGTGCCAGCAGCCACCGTCCGGGGGTATATCGCGACTCAGACTTTCGTGCTCAGTTCTTC. Translation gives CASSHRPGVYRDSDFRAQFF.

The chain couples TRBV7-2 to TRBJ2-7, with 8 bases lining up with TRBD2. Germline V lookup: CDR1 SGHTA, CDR2 FQGNSA. J gave up 5 bases and V 0 bases, and 9 bases lay outside the gene matches. CDR3 length: 16 residues. CDR3 in DNA: TGTGCCAGCAGCTTAGCTACGGTTAGCGGGAACGACGAGCAGTACTTC. It encodes CASSLATVSGNDEQYF.

The chain employs TRBV2 and TRBJ2-3, with TRBD2 matching over 10 bases. Per germline, CDR1 SNHLY and CDR2 FYNNEI. This CDR3 comprises 15 residues. J was trimmed by 1 base and V by 6 bases; bases with no gene match: 4. The CDR3 spells CASSASGRGTDTQYF. The CDR3, as DNA: TGTGCCAGCAGCGCTAGCGGGAGAGGCACAGATACGCAGTATTTT.